Described below is a single T cell receptor (beta chain) sequence and its context. This specimen belongs to a study of graft-versus-host responses after intestinal transplantation. Germline CDR1 reads SGHVS; CDR2 reads FNYEAQ. Deletions cut 0 bases from V and 6 bases from J, with 6 bases between. There are 13 residues in the CDR3. Using immunoSEQ multiplex PCR, the repertoire was profiled, and TCRdb retains in-frame clones only, with some absent. The sample lists about 8,200 clones, over 90% seen once, with approximately 2.3% in the top ten. This specimen consisted of PBMCs, obtained 11 days after intestinal transplantation. The V and J genes are TRBV7-6 and TRBJ2-1; D remains unclear. The clonotype comes from a human patient who received an intestinal transplant, so some T cells may come from the graft donor. DNA of the CDR3: TGTGCCAGCAGCTTAGCGTGGAGCAATGAGCAGTTCTTC. Its protein product is CASSLAWSNEQFF.